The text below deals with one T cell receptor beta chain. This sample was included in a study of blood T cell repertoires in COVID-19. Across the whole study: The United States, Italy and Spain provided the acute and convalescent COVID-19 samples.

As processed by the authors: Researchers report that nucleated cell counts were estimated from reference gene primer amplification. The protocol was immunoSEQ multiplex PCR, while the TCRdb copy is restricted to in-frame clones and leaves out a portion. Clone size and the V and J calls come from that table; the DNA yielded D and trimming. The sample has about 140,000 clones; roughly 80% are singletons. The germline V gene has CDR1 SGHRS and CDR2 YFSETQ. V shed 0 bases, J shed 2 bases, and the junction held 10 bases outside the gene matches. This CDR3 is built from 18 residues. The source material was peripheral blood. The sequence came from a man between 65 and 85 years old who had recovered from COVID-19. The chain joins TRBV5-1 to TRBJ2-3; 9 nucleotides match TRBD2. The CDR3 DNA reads TGCGCCAGCAGCTTGGCCGCGGGAGGGCGAGCCGTCACAGATACGCAGTATTTT. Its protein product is CASSLAAGGRAVTDTQYF.